This TCR beta chain was recovered during a study of cytomegalovirus exposure and HLA in healthy donors. Regarding this clone: Its specificity is not known. The sample holds other DNA sequences that translate to the same CDR3.

Study results and caveats: The productive fraction for most TCR beta V segments was about 87% or about 30% in an earlier analysis. What a later analysis showed was that several of the most significant clusters appeared linked to common viral pathogens.

Germline loops: CDR1 LNHDA, CDR2 SQIVND (reference sequence). The V gene end was trimmed by 1 base and the J gene end by 7 bases; junction bases not matched to a gene: 4. This CDR3 comprises 14 residues. 60 Vbeta and 13 Jbeta primers were used in PCR. The data were produced by immunoSEQ multiplex PCR, yet TCRdb's version contains in-frame clones alone and is incomplete. This table has more than 150,000 clones, roughly 78% appearing once. This receptor was obtained from a girl between 5 and 17 years old in good health and CMV-seropositive. What was sequenced was PBMCs. The chain is built from TRBV19 and TRBJ2-7; 10 bases match TRBD1. In DNA, the CDR3 is TGTGCCAGTAGTATAGGACAGGGGGCAGGAGAGCAGTACTTC. Translation: CASSIGQGAGEQYF.